A single sample is the source of the 6 T cell receptor beta chains below, sequenced in a study of shared clonotypes between healthy human individuals. TCRdb keeps only in-frame clones here, not all; method: immunoSEQ multiplex PCR. The table has 450,000 to 600,000 clones, roughly 78% seen once. Input material: PBMCs. The receptors stem from a woman aged 40 to 50 in good health. Some clones in this sample may be carry-over from other donors' samples.

A few counts support this clone. The J gene is TRBJ2-1, the V gene TRBV9, with 11 bases fitting TRBD1. Looked up from germline, CDR1 is SGDLS and CDR2 is YYNGEE. The CDR3 spans 16 residues. The ends lost 0 bases at V and 6 bases at J; junction bases unmatched: 5. As DNA, the CDR3 is TGTGCCAGCAGCGTAGCCCGGGACAGGGGGTTCAATGAGCAGTTCTTC. Translating it yields CASSVARDRGFNEQFF.

The chain uses TRBV28 and TRBJ2-1; possible D gene TRBD1, 6 bases. The CDR3 totals 15 residues. The germline gives CDR1 MDHEN, CDR2 SYDVKM. Trimming took 4 bases from V and 3 from J, leaving 13 bases between them. CDR3 residues: CASSSGAGDYNEQFF. CDR3 DNA sequence: TGTGCCAGCAGTTCAGGGGCAGGTGACTACAATGAGCAGTTCTTC.

This clone was seen once. Other DNA sequences in the same sample also yield this CDR3. The gene calls are TRBV7-3 and TRBJ1-1; TRBD1 matches 7 bases. The J segment lost 4 bases and the V segment lost 0 bases, leaving 2 bases of the junction unmatched. Germline lookup yields CDR1 SGHTA and CDR2 FQGTGA. The CDR3 spans 14 residues. The CDR3 DNA reads as TGTGCCAGCAGCTTAACTCCAGGGGGCACTGAAGCTTTCTTT. Its translation is CASSLTPGGTEAFF.

The chain joins TRBV15 to TRBJ2-1; D not certain. There are 14 residues in the CDR3. Germline-derived CDR1 and CDR2 are LNHNV and YYDKDF (reference sequence). Trimming stripped 4 bases from V and 4 bases from J, with 11 bases between. In DNA, the CDR3 is TGTGCCACCAGCAAAGTAGGGTTATACAATGAGCAGTTCTTC. Its translation: CATSKVGLYNEQFF.

This clone was seen only once. The chain has TRBV2 and TRBJ2-5; 7 positions agree with TRBD1. The CDR3 runs 15 residues. With 8 bases clipped from V and 2 bases from J, the junction kept 11 bases outside the gene matches. Germline V gives CDR1 SNHLY, CDR2 FYNNEI. The CDR3 loop reads CASDRDSGLQETQYF. As DNA, the CDR3 is TGTGCCAGCGACAGGGATTCAGGGCTACAAGAGACCCAGTACTTC.

The chain employs TRBV7-2 and TRBJ2-3; TRBD2 agrees at 7 bases. The CDR3 covers 18 residues. Trimming took 2 bases from V and 2 from J; bases not matched to a gene: 13. Germline CDR1 is SGHTA and CDR2 is FQGNSA. This chain's CDR3 is CASSLRSGSAGVTDTQYF. CDR3 DNA: TGTGCCAGCAGCTTAAGATCTGGTAGTGCGGGGGTCACAGATACGCAGTATTTT.